This T cell receptor beta chain was recorded in a study of shared clonotypes between healthy human individuals. Background on the study: A couple of women and a few men aged 18 to 49 served as donors.

Over several immunoSEQ plates, each subset's genomic DNA was distributed in even portions. Methods used by the authors: As immunoSEQ supplied junction-only sequences (without quality scores), filtering differed. The method was immunoSEQ multiplex PCR; TCRdb's version includes in-frame clones alone and lacks a portion of them. For V, J and clone size, that table is used; D and trimming come from the DNA. The sample lists more than 2 million clones; roughly 94% were seen once. Note on this clone: Its target is not known.

Overall study results and limits: Clonotypes shared by all four donors outscored non-shared clonotypes in generation probability.

Sample: naive CD4+ T cells sorted from blood. Subset in this sample: CD45RA+ positively selected. The origin of this receptor is a man in his late teens or twenties in good health.

This CDR3 reads CSAGQGLNTEAFF. The CDR3 nucleotides read TGCAGCGCGGGACAGGGGCTGAACACTGAAGCTTTCTTT. The chain links TRBV29-1 to TRBJ1-1; 10 nucleotides agree with TRBD1. The germline CDR1 and CDR2 sequences are SQVTM and ANQGSEA. Trimming removed 7 bases from V and 0 bases from J; junction bases left unmatched: 2. This CDR3 is built from 13 residues.